These T cell receptor beta chains were read from a single sample in a study of blood T cell repertoires in COVID-19. Here immunoSEQ multiplex PCR was the method, and the copy in TCRdb shows in-frame clones only, minus some. The sample comprises some 160,000 clones, approximately 86% of which are singletons, and around 2.5% rests with the top ten. Input material: peripheral blood. The source is an elderly woman with COVID-19, enrolled during active disease. Each CDR3 is given with its conserved first and last residue. Not every row has a clone size; where given, it reads once, few, many or a size class.

clone size: -
V gene: TRBV18
CDR3 protein: CASSPAGMNTEAFF

clone size: -
V gene: TRBV4-2
CDR3 protein: CASSQVFREETQYF

clone size: -
V gene: TRBV6-2/TRBV6-3
CDR3 protein: CASSPGLAGQETQYF

clone size: -
V gene: TRBV28
CDR3 protein: CASSPIVGVGYTF

clone size: -
V gene: TRBV4-2
CDR3 protein: CASSQDKGEGNYGYTF

clone size: -
V gene: TRBV2
CDR3 protein: CASSARTGNTIYF

clone size: once
V gene: TRBV7-3
CDR3 protein: CASSLGQNYEQYF

clone size: once
V gene: TRBV4-2
CDR3 protein: CASSQPDREGTEAFF

clone size: -
V gene: TRBV5-5
CDR3 protein: CASSLDIRVYGQPQHF

clone size: few
V gene: TRBV4-3
CDR3 protein: CASSQEVRGTEAFF

clone size: -
V gene: TRBV10-2
CDR3 protein: CASSDWGQGSGNTIYF

clone size: -
V gene: TRBV7-2
CDR3 protein: CASSSTSGQPAYEQYF

clone size: -
V gene: TRBV15
CDR3 protein: CATSRDQSGELFF

clone size: -
V gene: TRBV7-3
CDR3 protein: CASSPDRNTGELFF

clone size: -
V gene: TRBV29-1
CDR3 protein: CSVSTGGYEQYF

clone size: -
V gene: TRBV10-2
CDR3 protein: CASSGAGVYEQYF

clone size: -
V gene: TRBV3-1/TRBV3-2
CDR3 protein: CASSHTTGRGQPQHF

clone size: -
V gene: TRBV9
CDR3 protein: CASSVLGGAHTEAFF

clone size: -
V gene: TRBV3-1/TRBV3-2
CDR3 protein: CASSLGLAGVQETQYF

clone size: -
V gene: TRBV19
CDR3 protein: CASSIKQGVGTDTQYF

clone size: -
V gene: TRBV11-2
CDR3 protein: CASTPRGLQETQYF

clone size: -
V gene: TRBV6-5
CDR3 protein: CASSSNRGNQPQHF

clone size: -
V gene: TRBV27
CDR3 protein: CASTHGRGSGELFF

clone size: once
V gene: TRBV7-2
CDR3 protein: CASSSRDTSIYEQYF

clone size: -
V gene: TRBV11-2
CDR3 protein: CASSGGGKGTGRETQYF

clone size: -
V gene: TRBV4-1
CDR3 protein: CASSKPGQETEAFF

clone size: -
V gene: TRBV6-5
CDR3 protein: CASSRQGYGYTF

clone size: -
V gene: TRBV27
CDR3 protein: CASSLRESYEQYF

clone size: few
V gene: TRBV7-2
CDR3 protein: CASSQDTGNTIYF

clone size: few
V gene: TRBV7-6
CDR3 protein: CASSLVLQGADTEAFF

clone size: -
V gene: TRBV3-1/TRBV3-2
CDR3 protein: CASSQDILTTQYF

clone size: -
V gene: TRBV28
CDR3 protein: CASRGQGARYTF

clone size: -
V gene: TRBV5-1
CDR3 protein: CASSLVWHSKIGKDYGYTF

clone size: -
V gene: TRBV28
CDR3 protein: CASSFSLAETTYEQYF

clone size: -
V gene: TRBV29-1
CDR3 protein: CSVDGNTDFYGYTF

clone size: -
V gene: TRBV6-1
CDR3 protein: CASSKGQGSEYNEQFF

clone size: -
V gene: TRBV29-1
CDR3 protein: CSVDTSGLYNEQFF

clone size: -
V gene: TRBV5-1
CDR3 protein: CASRIRGTSDYNEQFF

clone size: -
V gene: TRBV19
CDR3 protein: CASSSGYQETQYF

clone size: few
V gene: TRBV2
CDR3 protein: CASSRIQNQPQHF

clone size: -
V gene: TRBV7-9
CDR3 protein: CASSFTAQETQYF

clone size: once
V gene: TRBV5-6
CDR3 protein: CASSPGTDEAFF

clone size: once
V gene: TRBV5-1
CDR3 protein: CASSSYGSPYNEQFF

clone size: -
V gene: TRBV6-6
CDR3 protein: CASRSTGEQSPLHF

clone size: -
V gene: TRBV4-1
CDR3 protein: CASSHIPGSQHF

clone size: once
V gene: TRBV11-1
CDR3 protein: CASSSGLVVEQFF

clone size: -
V gene: TRBV7-8
CDR3 protein: CASSPVDRPNTEAFF

clone size: -
V gene: TRBV19
CDR3 protein: CASSAETGRQAGNTIYF

clone size: -
V gene: TRBV7-9
CDR3 protein: CASSPTDYAASYGYTF

clone size: -
V gene: TRBV7-9
CDR3 protein: CASSLVFLDHNEQFF

clone size: -
V gene: TRBV6-5
CDR3 protein: CASRGTIVVNEQFF

clone size: -
V gene: TRBV27
CDR3 protein: CASSRGLLNEQFF

clone size: -
V gene: TRBV7-3
CDR3 protein: CASSSMGQGITEAFF